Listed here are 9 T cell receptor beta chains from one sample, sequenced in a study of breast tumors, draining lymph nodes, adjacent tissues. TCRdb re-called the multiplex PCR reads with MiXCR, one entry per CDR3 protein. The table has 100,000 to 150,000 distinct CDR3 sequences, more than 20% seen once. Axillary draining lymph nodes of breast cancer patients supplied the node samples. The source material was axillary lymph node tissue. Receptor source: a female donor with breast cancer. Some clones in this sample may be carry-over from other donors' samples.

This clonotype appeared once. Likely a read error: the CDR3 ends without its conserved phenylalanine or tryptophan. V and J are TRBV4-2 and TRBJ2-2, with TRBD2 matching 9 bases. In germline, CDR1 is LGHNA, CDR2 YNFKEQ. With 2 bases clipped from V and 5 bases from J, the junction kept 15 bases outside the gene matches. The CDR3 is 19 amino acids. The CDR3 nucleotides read TGTGCCAGCAGCCAAATTCGGGGGCTAGCGGGAAGAATGACCGGGGAGCTGTTTTCT. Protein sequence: CASSQIRGLAGRMTGELFS.

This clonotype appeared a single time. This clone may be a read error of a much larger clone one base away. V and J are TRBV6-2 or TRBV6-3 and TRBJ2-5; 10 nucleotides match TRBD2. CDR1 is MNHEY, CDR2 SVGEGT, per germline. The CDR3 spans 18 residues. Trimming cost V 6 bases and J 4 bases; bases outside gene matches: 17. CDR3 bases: TGTGCCAGCAGACTACACCCCCCTAGCGGGGGTGGGAGAGAGACCCAGTACTTC. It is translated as CASRLHPPSGGGRETQYF.

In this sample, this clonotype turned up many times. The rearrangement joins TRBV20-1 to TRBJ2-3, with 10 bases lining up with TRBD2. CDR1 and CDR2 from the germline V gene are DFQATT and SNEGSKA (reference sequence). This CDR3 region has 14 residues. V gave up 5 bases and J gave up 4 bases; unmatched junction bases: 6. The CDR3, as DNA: TGCAGTGCTGAACTAGCGGGAAAATCAGATACGCAGTATTTT. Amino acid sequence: CSAELAGKSDTQYF.

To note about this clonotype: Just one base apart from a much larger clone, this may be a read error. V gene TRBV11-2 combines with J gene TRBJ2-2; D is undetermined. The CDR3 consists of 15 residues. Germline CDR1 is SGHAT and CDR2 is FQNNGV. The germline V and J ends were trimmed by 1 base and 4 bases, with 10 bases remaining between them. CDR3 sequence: CASSLVIGVTGELFF. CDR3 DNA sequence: TGTGCCAGCAGCTTAGTAATAGGCGTCACCGGGGAGCTGTTTTTT. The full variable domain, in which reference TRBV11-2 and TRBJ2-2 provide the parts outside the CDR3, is EAGVAQSPRYKIIEKRQSVAFWCNPISGHATLYWYQQILGQGPKLLIQFQNNGVVDDSQLPKDRFSAERLKGVDSTLKIQPAKLEDSAVYLCASSLVIGVTGELFFGEGSRLTVL.

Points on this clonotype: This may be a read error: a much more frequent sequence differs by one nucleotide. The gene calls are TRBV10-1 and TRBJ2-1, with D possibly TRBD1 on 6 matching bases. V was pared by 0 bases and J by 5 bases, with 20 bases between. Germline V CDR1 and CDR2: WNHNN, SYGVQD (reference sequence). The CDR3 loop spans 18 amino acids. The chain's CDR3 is CASSESKAGKGGHNEQFF. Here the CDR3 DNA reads TGCGCCAGCAGTGAGTCGAAGGCTGGGAAAGGGGGTCACAATGAGCAGTTCTTC.

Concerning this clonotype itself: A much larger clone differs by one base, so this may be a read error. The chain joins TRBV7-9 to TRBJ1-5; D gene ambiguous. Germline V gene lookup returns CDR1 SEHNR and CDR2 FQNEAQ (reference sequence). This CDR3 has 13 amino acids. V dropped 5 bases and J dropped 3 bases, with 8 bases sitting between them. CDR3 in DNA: TGTGCCAGCAGCCTCGACGCCAATCAGCCCCAGCATTTT. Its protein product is CASSLDANQPQHF.

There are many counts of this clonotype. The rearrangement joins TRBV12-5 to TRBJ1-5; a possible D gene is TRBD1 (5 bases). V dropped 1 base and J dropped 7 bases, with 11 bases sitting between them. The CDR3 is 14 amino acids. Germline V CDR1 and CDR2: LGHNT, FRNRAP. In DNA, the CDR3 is TGTGCTAGTGGTTTGGGAGGGGAAGGGCAGCCCCAGCATTTT. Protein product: CASGLGGEGQPQHF.

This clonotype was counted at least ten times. The CDR3 DNA is TGCGCCAGCAGTGGGGGGGTCGCCTACGAGCAGTACTTC. This translates into CASSGGVAYEQYF. The V and J genes are TRBV10-1 and TRBJ2-7, with a tentative D call TRBD2 (6 bases). The CDR3 loop spans 13 amino acids. Germline V lookup: CDR1 WNHNN, CDR2 SYGVQD (reference sequence). Trimming left V 4 bases short and J 2 bases short, with 9 bases between.

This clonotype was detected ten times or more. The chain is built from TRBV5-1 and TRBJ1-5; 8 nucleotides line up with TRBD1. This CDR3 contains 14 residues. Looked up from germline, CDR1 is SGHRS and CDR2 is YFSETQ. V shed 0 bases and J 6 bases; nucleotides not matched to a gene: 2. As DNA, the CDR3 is TGCGCCAGCAGCTTGGCAGGGGGCGGTCAGCCCCAGCATTTT. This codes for CASSLAGGGQPQHF.